This entry describes one T cell receptor (beta chain). Libraries were prepared by immunoSEQ multiplex PCR; TCRdb keeps only in-frame clonotypes and omits some of them. Of about 3,200 clones listed, around 21% were seen once; the top ten hold 8% to 10%. The CDR3 length is 19 residues. Germline assignment: CDR1 LNHDA and CDR2 SQIVND (reference sequence). V gave up 3 bases and J gave up 3 bases; unmatched junction bases: 15. Treatment described: randomized to nivolumab then ipilimumab (arm A) or the reverse (arm B). None of the patients previously received DNA-damaging chemotherapy. The record originates from a study of sequential checkpoint blockade in melanoma.

This TCR was recovered from a human donor with melanoma. The gene calls are TRBV19 and TRBJ2-1, with 9 bases aligning to TRBD2. The material was tumor tissue (inferred from file names), obtained from a patient given nivolumab and ipilimumab in sequence. The CDR3 DNA sequence: TGTGCCAGTAGTATTTCGCTCTCTGGCGGGAGGGCTTTCTACAATGAGCAGTTCTTC. Translation gives CASSISLSGGRAFYNEQFF.